This T cell receptor beta chain is drawn from a study of cytomegalovirus exposure and HLA in healthy donors. Study findings and constraints: High sensitivity and specificity were reportedly achieved when the classifier diagnosed cytomegalovirus status.

As for this clone: Its cognate antigen is unknown.

Researchers ran the PCR with 60 Vbeta and 13 Jbeta primers. Sequencing used immunoSEQ multiplex PCR; TCRdb keeps in-frame clones, though not all of them. The table has 200,000 to 250,000 clones, more than 65% seen once. The specimen sequenced was PBMCs. The source of this sequence is a woman aged 25 to 39 in good health and CMV-seronegative.

The CDR3 DNA reads as TGTGCCAGCAGCTTAATCGGCGGGAGCACAGATACGCAGTATTTT. Translating it yields CASSLIGGSTDTQYF. The chain couples TRBV7-2 to TRBJ2-3, with a possible D match to TRBD2 (5 bases). Germline V gene lookup returns CDR1 SGHTA and CDR2 FQGNSA. Trimming cost V 2 bases and J 0 bases, with 9 bases left between them. CDR3 length: 15 residues.